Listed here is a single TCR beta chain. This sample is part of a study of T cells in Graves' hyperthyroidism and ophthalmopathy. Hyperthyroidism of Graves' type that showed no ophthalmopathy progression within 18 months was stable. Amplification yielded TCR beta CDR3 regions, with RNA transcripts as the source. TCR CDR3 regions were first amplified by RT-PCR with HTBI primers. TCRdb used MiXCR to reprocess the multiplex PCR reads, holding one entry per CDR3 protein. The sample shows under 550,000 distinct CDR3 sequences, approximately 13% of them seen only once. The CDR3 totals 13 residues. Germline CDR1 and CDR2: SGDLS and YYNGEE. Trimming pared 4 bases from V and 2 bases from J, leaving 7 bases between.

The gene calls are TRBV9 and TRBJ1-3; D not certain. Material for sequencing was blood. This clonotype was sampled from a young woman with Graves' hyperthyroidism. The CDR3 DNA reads TGTGCCAGCAGCCCGGATGCTGGAAACACCATATATTTT. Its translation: CASSPDAGNTIYF.